Sequencing of this TCR beta chain was carried out in a study of neurological immune-mediated disorders. TCRdb redid the calling of the 5' RACE reads with MiXCR, one entry per CDR3 protein. The sample includes around 76,000 distinct CDR3 sequences, 10% seen only once; the top ten take roughly a tenth. The CDR3 spans 14 residues. Germline CDR1 LNHNV, CDR2 YYDKDF (reference sequence). Trimming shortened V by 3 bases and J by 6 bases, and 15 bases separated the two germline ends. There are many counts of this clonotype. The time point is: longitudinal time-point 1 (baseline). The sample was PBMCs. The J gene is TRBJ2-7, the V gene TRBV15; D is possibly TRBD1 (5 bases). The sequence was collected from a man aged 25 to 40 in good health. CDR3: CATSSKQALREQYF. The CDR3, as DNA: TGTGCCACCAGCAGCAAACAGGCGCTCCGCGAGCAGTACTTC.